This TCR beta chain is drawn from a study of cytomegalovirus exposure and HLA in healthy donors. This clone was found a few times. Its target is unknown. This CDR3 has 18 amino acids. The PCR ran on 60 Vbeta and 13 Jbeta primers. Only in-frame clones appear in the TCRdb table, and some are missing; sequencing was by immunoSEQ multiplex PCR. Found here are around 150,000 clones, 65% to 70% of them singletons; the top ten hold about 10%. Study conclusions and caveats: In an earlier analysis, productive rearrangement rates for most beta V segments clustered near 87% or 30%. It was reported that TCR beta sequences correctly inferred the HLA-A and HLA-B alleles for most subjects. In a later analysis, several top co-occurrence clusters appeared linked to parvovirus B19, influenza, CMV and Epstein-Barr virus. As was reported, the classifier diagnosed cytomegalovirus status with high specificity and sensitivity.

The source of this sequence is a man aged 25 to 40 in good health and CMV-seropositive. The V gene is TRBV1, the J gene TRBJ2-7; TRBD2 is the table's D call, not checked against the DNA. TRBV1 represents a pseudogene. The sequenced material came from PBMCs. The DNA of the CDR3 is TGCACCAGCGGGGGGGGGAAGGGCGGAAGAATCGCGGTCCACGAGCAGTACTTC. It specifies CTSGGGKGGRIAVHEQYF.